Detailed here is one TCR beta chain. This entry belongs to a study of shared T cell receptors in the human thymus. Some clones are missing from TCRdb's copy, which holds only in-frame ones; the method was immunoSEQ multiplex PCR. Of hundreds of thousands of clones listed, over 75% are singletons. This sample also appeared in a second study, on human thymus T cells. That source adds: Immunologically healthy infants in Finland undergoing congenital heart defect surgery were the donors. The source of the thymus tissue was resections taken during corrective heart surgery. Repertoires sampled from thymus and blood appeared biased in V and J gene usage. Reports from related research described highly overlapping thymic repertoires among unrelated individuals.

The source of this sequence is a boy under two years old with a congenital heart defect. The sample consisted of thymocytes.

CDR3 sequence reads: CASSVETERPGLAPDTQYF. Here the CDR3 DNA reads TGTGCCAGCAGCGTAGAAACCGAGCGACCGGGACTAGCCCCAGATACGCAGTATTTT. The chain is built from TRBV9 and TRBJ2-3; 9 bases align to TRBD2. In germline, CDR1 is SGDLS, CDR2 YYNGEE. The ends lost 0 bases at V and 4 bases at J; junction bases unmatched: 15. The CDR3 spans 19 residues. Variable domain in full (rest from reference TRBV9 and TRBJ2-3): DSGVTQTPKHLITATGQRVTLRCSPRSGDLSVYWYQQSLDQGLQFLIQYYNGEERAKGNILERFSAQQFPDLHSELNLSSLELGDSALYFCASSVETERPGLAPDTQYFGPGTRLTVL.